A selection of T cell receptor beta chains follows, all from one sample in a study of cytomegalovirus exposure and HLA in healthy donors. TCRdb's copy holds only in-frame clones and misses some; the assay was immunoSEQ multiplex PCR. The sample records 95,000 to 130,000 clones, roughly 9% being singletons. Sequencing was done on a sample of PBMCs. The receptors were sampled from a man aged 25-40 years in good health and CMV-seronegative. Both conserved end residues are part of each CDR3. D genes are given only for firm matches. Clone sizes are given selectively: once, few, many, or a class where the clone is expanded.

v_gene	j_gene	d_gene	abundance	CDR3nt	CDR3aa
TRBV28	TRBJ2-7	TRBD2	few	TGTGCCAGCAGTCCGGAACCCCTAGCGGGGGAGCAGTACTTC	CASSPEPLAGEQYF
TRBV7-3	TRBJ2-1	TRBD2	few	TGTGCCAGCAGCCCCAAGCGGGAAAGTGAGCAGTTCTTC	CASSPKRESEQFF
TRBV10-3	TRBJ2-7	TRBD1	few	TGTGCCATCAGCCTGGGACAGGGGGGCTCCTACGAGCAGTACTTC	CAISLGQGGSYEQYF
TRBV4-3	TRBJ1-1	.	.	TGCGCCAGCAGCCAATTGGGGACACGGATCAACGAAGCTTTCTTT	CASSQLGTRINEAFF
TRBV30	TRBJ1-3	TRBD1	.	TGTGCCTGGAGGGACAGGGATTGGTCTGGAAACACCATATATTTT	CAWRDRDWSGNTIYF
TRBV27	TRBJ2-5	TRBD2	few	TGTGCCAGCAGTTCCCTCGGGACTAGCGGGTTCCATCAAGAGACCCAGTACTTC	CASSSLGTSGFHQETQYF
TRBV2	TRBJ1-1	.	few	TGTGCCAGCCGGGTTATGAACACTGAAGCTTTCTTT	CASRVMNTEAFF
TRBV28	TRBJ2-5	TRBD2	.	TGTGCCAGCAGTTTCCCTGGGGGAGCGGGAGAGGGAGAGACCCAGTACTTC	CASSFPGGAGEGETQYF
TRBV18	TRBJ1-1	.	.	TGTGCCAGCTCGTTAATATCGTACGGGGCTGAAGCTTTCTTT	CASSLISYGAEAFF
TRBV25-1	TRBJ1-6	.	.	TGTGCCAGCAGTGACAGGGTGAATTCACCCCTCCACTTT	CASSDRVNSPLHF
TRBV5-1	TRBJ2-1	.	.	TGCGCCAGCAGCTTGGATTCGAATGAGCAGTTCTTC	CASSLDSNEQFF
TRBV30	TRBJ1-1	.	.	TGTGCCTGGAGTATGGGGGGAAAGAACACTGAAGCTTTCTTT	CAWSMGGKNTEAFF
TRBV5-6	TRBJ2-2	.	.	TGTGCCAGCAGCTTCAGACAGAACACCGGGGAGCTGTTTTTT	CASSFRQNTGELFF
TRBV7-9	TRBJ2-1	TRBD2	few	TGTGCCAGCAGCTTAGTGGGGCTAGCGGGACGCAATGAGCAGTTCTTC	CASSLVGLAGRNEQFF
TRBV5-1	TRBJ2-1	TRBD1	few	TGCGCCAGCAGCCTCCGACAGGGCAGCTCCTACAATGAGCAGTTCTTC	CASSLRQGSSYNEQFF
TRBV5-8	TRBJ1-5	.	.	TGTGCCAGCAGCTTTGAGGATACCCTCCAGCCCCAGCATTTT	CASSFEDTLQPQHF
TRBV7-2	TRBJ2-1	TRBD2	.	TGTGCCAGCAGCGGTGCTTCGGGCGGGAGGACCTACAATGAGCAGTTCTTC	CASSGASGGRTYNEQFF
TRBV7-2	TRBJ2-7	.	.	TGTGCCAGCAGTTTTGCGGGACCCGTCTCGGGGGAGCAGTACTTC	CASSFAGPVSGEQYF
TRBV5-8	TRBJ2-7	.	few	TGTGCCAGCAGCCCGGAGTTAGCGACCTACGAGCAGTACTTC	CASSPELATYEQYF
TRBV9	TRBJ2-1	TRBD2	few	TGTGCCAGCAGCCCTAGCGGGGGACTAGCGGGAGATTCTGAGCAGTTCTTC	CASSPSGGLAGDSEQFF
TRBV7-9	TRBJ1-6	.	few	TGTGCCAGCAGCTTAGCGGCAGACATTTCACCCCTCCACTTT	CASSLAADISPLHF
TRBV19	TRBJ2-2	.	.	TGTGCCAGTAGTTCGCCCAGGGGCGGGTCGAACACCGGGGAGCTGTTTTTT	CASSSPRGGSNTGELFF
TRBV5-8	TRBJ2-6	.	few	TGTGCCAGCAGCGTCTCTTGGGGGGCTGGGGCCAACGTCCTGACTTTC	CASSVSWGAGANVLTF
TRBV30	TRBJ2-3	TRBD2	.	TGTGCCTGGAGCCCGGGCGGGGGGGCAGATACGCAGTATTTT	CAWSPGGGADTQYF
TRBV6-5	TRBJ1-5	.	few	TGTGCCAGCAGTTTTGAACACGGCAATCAGCCCCAGCATTTT	CASSFEHGNQPQHF
TRBV2	TRBJ2-3	TRBD2	few	TGTGCCAGCAGTGAATCGGGACTAGCGGGGGATACGCAGTATTTT	CASSESGLAGDTQYF
TRBV18	TRBJ1-4	.	few	TGTGCCAGCTCACCAGGAGTCGGTAGTACTAATGAAAAACTGTTTTTT	CASSPGVGSTNEKLFF
TRBV7-2	TRBJ2-2	.	few	TGTGCCAGCAGCTCCAAGGGGGCCGGGGAGCTGTTTTTT	CASSSKGAGELFF
TRBV19	TRBJ1-5	TRBD1	.	TGTGCCAGCCATGACAGGGGAAGCAATCAGCCCCAGCATTTT	CASHDRGSNQPQHF
TRBV7-9	TRBJ1-3	.	few	TGTGCCTCGGGGGGACCCTCTGGAAACACCATATATTTT	CASGGPSGNTIYF
TRBV6-1	TRBJ2-7	TRBD1	few	TGTGCCAGCAGGCTAGGACAGGGGGATAGCTACGAGCAGTACTTC	CASRLGQGDSYEQYF
TRBV30	TRBJ2-7	.	few	TGTGCCTGGAACTCAGGCAGGGGCCTCTACTTC	CAWNSGRGLYF
TRBV30	TRBJ1-5	TRBD1	few	TGTGCCTGGAGTGTACTGACAGGGGAGGAATATAGCAATCAGCCCCGGCATTTT	CAWSVLTGEEYSNQPRHF
TRBV9	TRBJ2-2	.	few	TGTGCCAGCAGCGTAGCGGGGACAAACACCGGGGAGCTGTTTTTT	CASSVAGTNTGELFF
TRBV4-1	TRBJ2-7	TRBD2	.	TGCGCCAGCAGCCAAGAGTTTAGCGGGAGAACCTACGAGCAGTACTTC	CASSQEFSGRTYEQYF
TRBV11-2	TRBJ1-1	TRBD1	few	TGTGCCAGCAGCCGGGACAGAAAAATGAACACTGAAGCTTTCTTT	CASSRDRKMNTEAFF
TRBV6-5	TRBJ1-2	.	.	TGTGCCAGCAGCCAACGGGTTCTTGACTATGGCTACACCTTC	CASSQRVLDYGYTF
TRBV7-3	TRBJ2-1	TRBD2	few	TGTGCCAGCAGCTTAACGACTAGCGTACACAATGAGCAGTTCTTC	CASSLTTSVHNEQFF
TRBV5-4	TRBJ1-2	.	few	TGTGCCAGCAGCCGAGACACCCTTAACTATGGCTACACCTTC	CASSRDTLNYGYTF
TRBV6-5	TRBJ2-1	TRBD2	.	TGTGCCAGCAGTTACTCGGTAGCGGGGGGTTACAATGAGCAGTTCTTC	CASSYSVAGGYNEQFF
TRBV6-1	TRBJ2-3	.	few	TGTGCCAGCACAGGGAGGAAGAACACAGATACGCAGTATTTT	CASTGRKNTDTQYF
TRBV12-5	TRBJ1-1	TRBD1	few	TGTGCTAGTGGTACCGACCCCCTCCGGACAGGGATTTACACTGAAGCTTTCTTT	CASGTDPLRTGIYTEAFF
TRBV9	TRBJ1-2	TRBD1	.	TGTGCCAGCAGCGCCGGCCCCGGACAGGGGACGTCTAACTATGGCTACACCTTC	CASSAGPGQGTSNYGYTF
TRBV28	TRBJ1-5	TRBD1	.	TGTGCCAGCAGTTTGGAGGGGGCCCTTAGCAATCAGCCCCAGCATTTT	CASSLEGALSNQPQHF
TRBV5-4	TRBJ2-2	.	few	TGTGCCAGCAGCTTGCCACAGGCCAATACTGAGCTGTTTTTT	CASSLPQANTELFF
TRBV4-2	TRBJ1-2	.	.	TGTGCCAGCAGCCATGTTAGCCTTGAACCTACTTATGGCTACACCTTC	CASSHVSLEPTYGYTF
TRBV19	TRBJ2-1	TRBD2	few	TGTGCCAGTAGCTCAGCGGGAGGGTCTGGTGAGCAGTTCTTC	CASSSAGGSGEQFF
TRBV4-2	TRBJ2-5	TRBD2	.	TGTGCCAGCAGCCAAGAAGGGCTAGCGGGAGGACAAGAGACCCAGTACTTC	CASSQEGLAGGQETQYF
TRBV9	TRBJ2-2	.	.	TGTGCCAGCACGCCGCTACTGGACTACAACACCGGGGAGCTGTTTTTT	CASTPLLDYNTGELFF
TRBV6-5	TRBJ1-1	TRBD1	.	TGTGCCAGCAGTTACCCGGGACAGGGGGCGGGTGAAGCTTTCTTT	CASSYPGQGAGEAFF
TRBV4-1	TRBJ2-3	TRBD2	.	TGCGCCAGCAGCCAAGCAATAATCGGGACTAGCGGGAGGTCGAGCACAGATACGCAGTATTTT	CASSQAIIGTSGRSSTDTQYF
TRBV6-5	TRBJ2-1	TRBD2	.	TGTGCCAGCAGTTACAGGGCGGGAGGGCAGAGCGAGTTCTTC	CASSYRAGGQSEFF
TRBV5-4	TRBJ1-1	TRBD1	.	TGTGCCAGCAGCCACAAACAGGGGCCAAACACTGAAGCTTTCTTT	CASSHKQGPNTEAFF
TRBV15	TRBJ2-1	.	.	TGTGCCACCAGCAGAGATAAGAGGACAATGAACCCCTACAATGAGCAGTTCTTC	CATSRDKRTMNPYNEQFF
TRBV29-1	TRBJ1-1	TRBD1	few	TGCAGCGGAACCTGGACAGGGAGCACTGAAGCTTTCTTT	CSGTWTGSTEAFF
TRBV2	TRBJ1-5	TRBD1	few	TGTGCCAGCAGTGCCGGGACAGGGCGACATCAGCCCCAGCATTTT	CASSAGTGRHQPQHF
TRBV5-1	TRBJ2-1	.	.	TGCGCCAGCGGCCCCTCCCCGGGGGGCATTAATGAGCAGTTCTTC	CASGPSPGGINEQFF